Shown below are 17 T cell receptor beta chains from a single sample sequenced in a study of blood T cell repertoires in COVID-19. Sequenced by immunoSEQ multiplex PCR; TCRdb stores in-frame clones only, minus some. The sample has roughly 300,000 clones, roughly 85% seen once; the top ten hold around 6.9%. The sample consisted of peripheral blood. Receptor source: a human donor in a cohort sampled during active COVID-19.

The chain has TRBV6-5 and TRBJ1-6; possible D gene TRBD1, 6 bases. The CDR3 runs 15 residues. The ends were cut back, 0 bases at V and 6 bases at J, with 9 bases in the middle. Germline lookup yields CDR1 MNHEY and CDR2 SVGAGI. CDR3 sequence reads: CASSYSGQTNSPLHF. In DNA form, the CDR3 reads TGTGCCAGCAGTTACTCCGGACAGACTAATTCACCCCTCCACTTT.

This clone was recorded a few times. The chain has TRBV29-1 and TRBJ1-1; tentatively, D is TRBD1 (5 bases). The germline gives CDR1 SQVTM, CDR2 ANQGSEA. V lost 3 bases to trimming and J lost 4 bases, with 15 bases between them. This CDR3 comprises 14 residues. CDR3 in amino acids: CSVDGGALGTEAFF. DNA for the CDR3: TGCAGCGTTGATGGCGGGGCCTTGGGCACTGAAGCTTTCTTT.

For this clone: Other DNA sequences of this sample code for an identical CDR3. DNA for the CDR3: TGTGCCAGCAGCTTCAGGGGGCTTTTATACAATGAGCAGTTCTTC. It is translated as CASSFRGLLYNEQFF. This chain uses TRBV5-6 with TRBJ2-1, with 8 nucleotides matching TRBD1. CDR3 size: 15 residues. Germline lookup yields CDR1 SGHDT and CDR2 YYEEEE. Unmatched junction bases numbered 5, after V lost 2 bases and J lost 4 bases.

The chain joins TRBV19 to TRBJ1-1; 8 bases fit TRBD1. The CDR3 runs 12 residues. Germline CDR1 and CDR2: LNHDA and SQIVND (reference sequence). Trimming took 10 bases from V and 4 from J; bases not matched to a gene: 5. The CDR3 DNA reads as TGTGCCACTGACAGGGGTAGCACTGAAGCTTTCTTT. This codes for CATDRGSTEAFF.

This chain uses TRBV18 with TRBJ1-6; no definite D call. Trimming removed 2 bases at V and 12 bases at J, with 14 bases between. CDR1 and CDR2 from the germline V gene are KGHSH and LQKENI. This CDR3 has 14 residues. CDR3 sequence (DNA): TGTGCCAGCTCACCAGTGGACTCCGGTCAACCCCTCCACTTT. This sequence encodes CASSPVDSGQPLHF.

Ten or more counts support this clone. The chain carries TRBV7-8 and TRBJ2-7; 8 bases line up with TRBD2. The CDR3 is 15 residues long. V was clipped by 4 bases and J by 6 bases; unmatched bases: 11. Germline CDR1 SGHVS, CDR2 FQNEAQ. Here the CDR3 DNA reads TGTGCCAGCAGCTCCCAGGGCGGGGGGTTAGGCGAGCAGTACTTC. Amino acids: CASSSQGGGLGEQYF.

The chain recombines TRBV5-1 with TRBJ1-1; a possible D gene is TRBD1 (5 bases). Germline lookup yields CDR1 SGHRS and CDR2 YFSETQ. V shed 1 base and J shed 1 base, with 14 bases lying between them. The CDR3 contains 16 residues. The CDR3 reads CASSLLEGGQNTEAFF. CDR3 DNA: TGCGCCAGCAGCTTGTTGGAGGGAGGACAGAACACTGAAGCTTTCTTT.

CDR3 coding DNA: TGCGCCAGCAGTACTAGCGGGGGTGGACCCGGGGAGCTGTTTTTT. Translating it yields CASSTSGGGPGELFF. The rearrangement joins TRBV10-2 to TRBJ2-2; 11 nucleotides line up with TRBD2. The junction had 5 bases not matched to a gene; V was cut back by 5 bases and J by 6 bases. The CDR3 spans 15 residues. Germline values: CDR1 WSHSY, CDR2 SAAADI.

This chain connects TRBV25-1 to TRBJ2-3, with D perhaps TRBD2 (7 bases). Germline-derived CDR1 and CDR2 are MGHDK and SYGVNS. This CDR3 is 18 amino acids long. V was trimmed by 4 bases and J by 3 bases, leaving 23 bases between them. CDR3 residues: CASSGGGNRVFGTDTQYF. In nucleotides, the CDR3 is TGTGCCAGCAGTGGCGGGGGTAACAGGGTTTTCGGGACAGATACGCAGTATTTT.

The V and J genes are TRBV19 and TRBJ1-2, with unresolved D. CDR1 and CDR2 from the germline V gene are LNHDA and SQIVND (reference sequence). CDR3 length: 14 residues. V was clipped by 1 base and J by 1 base, with 7 bases between them. The DNA of the CDR3 is TGTGCCAGTAGTATAGTGGCCAATAACTATGGCTACACCTTC. Protein product: CASSIVANNYGYTF.

This clone was counted between two and nine times. V gene TRBV9 combines with J gene TRBJ2-1; 12 bases agree with TRBD2. Germline V CDR1 and CDR2: SGDLS, YYNGEE. Trimming cost V 3 bases and J 4 bases; bases outside gene matches: 8. CDR3 size: 17 residues. The CDR3 here is CASSGQTSGGSYNEQFF. CDR3 nucleotides: TGTGCCAGCAGCGGACAAACTAGCGGGGGGAGTTACAATGAGCAGTTCTTC.

The V call is TRBV29-1, the J call TRBJ2-1; 11 bases match TRBD1. Germline loops: CDR1 SQVTM, CDR2 ANQGSEA. The CDR3 is 12 amino acids. Trimming cost V 7 bases and J 7 bases; bases outside gene matches: 3. Written as DNA, the CDR3 is TGCAGCGGGGACAGGGGGGGAAATGAGCAGTTCTTC. Translated: CSGDRGGNEQFF.

The genes are TRBV30 and TRBJ1-2; D unresolved. Trimming pared 2 bases from V and 0 bases from J, leaving 13 bases between. The germline V gene has CDR1 GTSNPN and CDR2 SVGIG (reference sequence). The CDR3 has 15 residues. CDR3 sequence: CAWSRSPGANYGYTF. Written as DNA, the CDR3 is TGTGCCTGGAGTCGGTCCCCCGGGGCTAACTATGGCTACACCTTC.

This clone appeared once. The chain employs TRBV30 and TRBJ2-2, with a tentative D call TRBD1 (7 bases). Trimming took 1 base from V and 8 from J, leaving 11 bases between them. The length of the CDR3 is 13 residues. Germline loops: CDR1 GTSNPN, CDR2 SVGIG (reference sequence). DNA of the CDR3: TGTGCCTGGAGTGGACAGGGAGGAGGGGAGCTGTTTTTT. Its translation: CAWSGQGGGELFF.

V usage is TRBV11-1 and J usage is TRBJ1-2, with 9 bases fitting TRBD1. Trimming at V came to 5 bases and at J to 8 bases, leaving 15 bases not matched to a gene. Per germline, CDR1 SGHAT and CDR2 FQDESV (reference sequence). This CDR3 is built from 16 residues. The CDR3 coding sequence is TGTGCCAGCAGCCTCAGCCGCCGGGACAGGGCGCGCGGCTACACCTTC. Translation: CASSLSRRDRARGYTF.

The J gene is TRBJ1-2, the V gene TRBV7-9; 7 nucleotides match TRBD1. The CDR3 sequence is 14 residues long. Germline loops: CDR1 SEHNR, CDR2 FQNEAQ (reference sequence). Germline trimming cut 4 bases from V and 5 bases from J; bases unmatched to any gene: 7. CDR3: CASSSGTALYGYTF. The CDR3 coding sequence is TGTGCCAGCAGCTCCGGGACAGCTCTTTATGGCTACACCTTC.

This chain connects TRBV4-1 to TRBJ2-3, with TRBD1 as a possible D gene (6 bases). The CDR3 is made up of 15 amino acids. V shed 6 bases and J shed 2 bases, with 15 bases lying between them. The V gene's germline CDR1 is MGHRA and CDR2 YSYEKL. CDR3 amino acids: CASSREGEITDTQYF. In DNA form, the CDR3 reads TGCGCCAGCAGTCGTGAGGGGGAAATCACAGATACGCAGTATTTT.